Described below is a single T cell receptor beta chain sequence and its context. Its specificity is not known. The CDR3 totals 17 residues. Trimming at V came to 1 base and at J to 5 bases, leaving 9 bases not matched to a gene. These data come from a study of T cells in Graves' hyperthyroidism and ophthalmopathy. The overall study: Peripheral blood was collected at initial diagnosis, before any treatment.

TCR beta CDR3 sequences were amplified from RNA transcripts. The primer set for the first-round RT-PCR of the TCR CDR3 was HTBI. One entry per CDR3 protein results from TCRdb running MiXCR on the multiplex PCR reads. This sample has more than 450,000 distinct CDR3 sequences; less than 20% occur once, and the top ten carry roughly 50%. Study results and limitations: Ophthalmopathy and stable hyperthyroidism were separated by a 13 V-J model.

The TCR sequence derives from a man between 35 and 55 years old with Graves' ophthalmopathy. The rearrangement uses TRBV12-3 or TRBV12-4 and TRBJ1-2, with TRBD1 matching 11 bases. Sequencing was done on a sample of blood. This chain's CDR3 is CASSLGQGTGGWYGYTF. CDR3 bases: TGTGCCAGCAGTTTAGGTCAAGGGACAGGGGGTTGGTATGGCTACACCTTC.